This TCR beta chain came from a study of T cells in localized non-small cell lung cancer. Regarding the study as a whole: The study sequenced only one region of the tumor. As a result, intratumor heterogeneity could not be excluded and remains possible. Adjacent lung was found to contain a median roughly 58 of the top 100 tumor clones. Longer survival (overall) was linked to higher T cell density in blood.

Clones were sequenced by immunoSEQ multiplex PCR, and TCRdb holds only the in-frame ones, with some missing. Of about 1,000 clones listed, about 25% are singletons. Germline-derived CDR1 and CDR2 are LNHDA and SQIVND (reference sequence). The length of the CDR3 is 15 residues. V lost 8 bases and J lost 0; bases outside the gene matches: 8. Of note for this clone: As yet, its antigen is unknown.

Material: normal lung tissue next to the tumor, obtained before any cancer treatment. The sequence was obtained from a woman aged 35 to 69 with stage III lung adenocarcinoma. The chain couples TRBV19 to TRBJ2-7; the match to TRBD2 covers 9 bases. The CDR3 coding sequence is TGTGCCAGTGGCGGGACTAGCCAAAGCTCCTACGAGCAGTACTTC. It yields the protein CASGGTSQSSYEQYF.